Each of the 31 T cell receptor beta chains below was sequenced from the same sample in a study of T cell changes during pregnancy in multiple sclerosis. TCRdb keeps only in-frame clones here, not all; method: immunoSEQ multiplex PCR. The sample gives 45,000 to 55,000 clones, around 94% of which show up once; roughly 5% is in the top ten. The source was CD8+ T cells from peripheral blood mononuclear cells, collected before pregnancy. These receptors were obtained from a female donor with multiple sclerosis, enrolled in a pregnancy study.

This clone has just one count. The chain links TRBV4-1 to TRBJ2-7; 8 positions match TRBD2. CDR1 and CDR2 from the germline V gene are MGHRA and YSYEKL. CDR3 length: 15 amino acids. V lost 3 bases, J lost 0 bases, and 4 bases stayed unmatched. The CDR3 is CASSHLTSASYEQYF. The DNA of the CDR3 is TGCGCCAGCAGCCACCTGACTAGCGCCTCCTACGAGCAGTACTTC.

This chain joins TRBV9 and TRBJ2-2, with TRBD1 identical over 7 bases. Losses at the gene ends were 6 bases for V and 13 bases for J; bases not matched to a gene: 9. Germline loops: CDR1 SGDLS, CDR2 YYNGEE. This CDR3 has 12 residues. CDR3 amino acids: CASNTGTAGLFF. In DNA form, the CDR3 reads TGTGCCAGCAACACTGGGACAGCCGGGCTGTTTTTT. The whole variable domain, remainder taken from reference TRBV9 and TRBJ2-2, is DSGVTQTPKHLITATGQRVTLRCSPRSGDLSVYWYQQSLDQGLQFLIQYYNGEERAKGNILERFSAQQFPDLHSELNLSSLELGDSALYFCASNTGTAGLFFGEGSRLTVL.

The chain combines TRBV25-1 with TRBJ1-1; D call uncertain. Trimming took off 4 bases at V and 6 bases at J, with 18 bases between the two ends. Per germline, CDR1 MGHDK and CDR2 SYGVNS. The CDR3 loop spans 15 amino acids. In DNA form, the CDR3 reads TGTGCCAGCAGTGTCTTTTTGATGGGAGCGGCTGAAGCTTTCTTT. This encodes CASSVFLMGAAEAFF.

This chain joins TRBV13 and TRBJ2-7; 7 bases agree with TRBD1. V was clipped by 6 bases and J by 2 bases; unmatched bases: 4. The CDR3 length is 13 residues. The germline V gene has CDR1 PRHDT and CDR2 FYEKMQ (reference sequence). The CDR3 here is CASRRQGAYEQYF. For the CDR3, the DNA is TGTGCCAGCAGACGTCAGGGGGCCTACGAGCAGTACTTC. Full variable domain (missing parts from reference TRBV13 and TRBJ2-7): AAGVIQSPRHLIKEKRETATLKCYPIPRHDTVYWYQQGPGQDPQFLISFYEKMQSDKGSIPDRFSAQQFSDYHSELNMSSLELGDSALYFCASRRQGAYEQYFGPGTRLTVT.

CDR3 nucleotides: TGTGCCAGTAGTATAGACCCTTATAGAGGGACTTCCTACAATGAGCAGTTCTTC. Translated, it gives CASSIDPYRGTSYNEQFF. The rearrangement links TRBV19 to TRBJ2-1; D possibly corresponds to TRBD2 (6 bases). The germline CDR1 and CDR2 sequences are LNHDA and SQIVND (reference sequence). The CDR3 length is 18 residues. The germline V and J ends were trimmed by 0 bases and 1 base, with 16 bases remaining between them.

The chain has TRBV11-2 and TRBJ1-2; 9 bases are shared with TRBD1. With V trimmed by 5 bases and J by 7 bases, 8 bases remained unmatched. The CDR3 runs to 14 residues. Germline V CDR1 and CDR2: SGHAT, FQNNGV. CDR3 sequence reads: CASSLTGGGGGYTF. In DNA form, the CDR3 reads TGTGCCAGCAGCCTAACAGGGGGCGGGGGTGGCTACACCTTC.

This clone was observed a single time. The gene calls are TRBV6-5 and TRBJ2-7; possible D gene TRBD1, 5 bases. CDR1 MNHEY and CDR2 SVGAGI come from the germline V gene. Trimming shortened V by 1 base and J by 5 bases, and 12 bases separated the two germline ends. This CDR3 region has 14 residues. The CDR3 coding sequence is TGTGCCAGCAGTTACTGGCAGGGTCGTAACGAGCAGTACTTC. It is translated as CASSYWQGRNEQYF.

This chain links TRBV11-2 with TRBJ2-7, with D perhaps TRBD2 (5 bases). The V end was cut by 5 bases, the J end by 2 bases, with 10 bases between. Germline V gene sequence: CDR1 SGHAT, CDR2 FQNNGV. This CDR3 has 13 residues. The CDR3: CASSLGLPYEQYF. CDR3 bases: TGTGCCAGCAGCCTAGGACTCCCCTACGAGCAGTACTTC.

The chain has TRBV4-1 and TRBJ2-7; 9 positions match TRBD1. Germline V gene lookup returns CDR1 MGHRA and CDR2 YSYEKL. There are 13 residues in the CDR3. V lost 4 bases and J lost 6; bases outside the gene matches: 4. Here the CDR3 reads CASSPSDRGEQYF. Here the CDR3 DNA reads TGCGCCAGCAGCCCTTCGGACAGGGGCGAGCAGTACTTC.

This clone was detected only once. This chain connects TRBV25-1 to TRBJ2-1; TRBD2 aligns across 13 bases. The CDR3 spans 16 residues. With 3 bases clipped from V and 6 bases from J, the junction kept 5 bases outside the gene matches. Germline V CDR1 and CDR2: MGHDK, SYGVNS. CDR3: CASSDPGLAGLNEQFF. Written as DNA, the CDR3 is TGTGCCAGCAGTGACCCGGGACTAGCGGGACTCAATGAGCAGTTCTTC.

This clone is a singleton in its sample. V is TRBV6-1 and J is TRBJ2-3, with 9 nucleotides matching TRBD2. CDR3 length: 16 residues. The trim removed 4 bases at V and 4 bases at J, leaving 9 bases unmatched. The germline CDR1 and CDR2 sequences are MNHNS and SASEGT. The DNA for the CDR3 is TGTGCCAGCAGTGGCCCCCGCGGGGGGGCCTCAGATACGCAGTATTTT. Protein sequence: CASSGPRGGASDTQYF.

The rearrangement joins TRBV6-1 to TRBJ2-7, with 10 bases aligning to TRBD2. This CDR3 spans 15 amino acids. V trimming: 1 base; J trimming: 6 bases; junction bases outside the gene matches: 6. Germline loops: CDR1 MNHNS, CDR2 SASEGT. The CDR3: CASSEGTSGIREQYF. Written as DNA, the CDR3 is TGTGCCAGCAGTGAAGGGACTAGCGGCATCCGCGAGCAGTACTTC.

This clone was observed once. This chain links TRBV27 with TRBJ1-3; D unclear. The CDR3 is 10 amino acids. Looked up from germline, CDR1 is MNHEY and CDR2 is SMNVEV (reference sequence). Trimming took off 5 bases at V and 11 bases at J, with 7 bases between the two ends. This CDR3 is CASSPQSIYF. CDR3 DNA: TGTGCCAGCAGTCCCCAATCCATATATTTT.

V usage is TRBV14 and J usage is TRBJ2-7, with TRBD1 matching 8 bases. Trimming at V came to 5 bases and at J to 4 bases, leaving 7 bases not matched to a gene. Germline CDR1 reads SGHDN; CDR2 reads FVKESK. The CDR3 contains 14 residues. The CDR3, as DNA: TGTGCCAGCAGCTCGCGACAGGGGAGATACGAGCAGTACTTC. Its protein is CASSSRQGRYEQYF.

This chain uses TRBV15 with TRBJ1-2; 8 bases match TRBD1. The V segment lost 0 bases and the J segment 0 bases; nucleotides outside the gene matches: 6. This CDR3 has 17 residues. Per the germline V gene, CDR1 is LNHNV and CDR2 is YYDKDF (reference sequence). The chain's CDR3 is CATSRDLGTGTNYGYTF. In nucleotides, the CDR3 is TGTGCCACCAGCAGAGATCTCGGGACAGGTACTAACTATGGCTACACCTTC.

The CDR3 DNA reads TGCGCCAGCAGCCCCTCCCCGGTCGAGTACGAGCAGTACTTC. Encoded protein: CASSPSPVEYEQYF. The V and J genes are TRBV5-1 and TRBJ2-7; D is uncertain. CDR1 and CDR2 from the germline V gene are SGHRS and YFSETQ. V dropped 4 bases and J dropped 4 bases, with 15 bases sitting between them. CDR3 size: 14 residues. The complete variable domain, with remaining parts taken from reference TRBV5-1 and TRBJ2-7, reads KAGVTQTPRYLIKTRGQQVTLSCSPISGHRSVSWYQQTPGQGLQFLFEYFSETQRNKGNFPGRFSGRQFSNSRSEMNVSTLELGDSALYLCASSPSPVEYEQYFGPGTRLTVT.

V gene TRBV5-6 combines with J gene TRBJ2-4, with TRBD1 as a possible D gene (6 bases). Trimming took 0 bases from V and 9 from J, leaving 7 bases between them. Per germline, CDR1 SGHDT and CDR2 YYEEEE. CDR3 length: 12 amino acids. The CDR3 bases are TGTGCCAGCAGCTTGGAAGGGGGCATTCAGTACTTC. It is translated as CASSLEGGIQYF.

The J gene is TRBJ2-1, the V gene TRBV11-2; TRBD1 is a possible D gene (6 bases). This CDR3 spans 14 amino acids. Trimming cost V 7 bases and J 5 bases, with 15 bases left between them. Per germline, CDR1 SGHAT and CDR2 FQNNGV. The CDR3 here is CASILSWDNNEQFF. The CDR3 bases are TGTGCCAGCATCCTCTCCTGGGACAACAATGAGCAGTTCTTC.

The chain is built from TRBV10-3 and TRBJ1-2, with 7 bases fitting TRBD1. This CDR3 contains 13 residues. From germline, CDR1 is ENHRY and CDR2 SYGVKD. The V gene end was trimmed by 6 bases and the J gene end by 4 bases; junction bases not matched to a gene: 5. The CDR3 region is CAISPGTVYGYTF. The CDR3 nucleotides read TGTGCCATCAGCCCCGGGACAGTCTATGGCTACACCTTC.

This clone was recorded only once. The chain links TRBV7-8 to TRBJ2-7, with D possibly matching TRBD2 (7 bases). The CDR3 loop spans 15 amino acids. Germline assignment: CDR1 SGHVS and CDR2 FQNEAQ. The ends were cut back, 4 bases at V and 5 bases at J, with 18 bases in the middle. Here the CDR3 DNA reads TGTGCCAGCAGCTCATACCCCAGCGGGACAAACGAGCAGTACTTC. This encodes CASSSYPSGTNEQYF.

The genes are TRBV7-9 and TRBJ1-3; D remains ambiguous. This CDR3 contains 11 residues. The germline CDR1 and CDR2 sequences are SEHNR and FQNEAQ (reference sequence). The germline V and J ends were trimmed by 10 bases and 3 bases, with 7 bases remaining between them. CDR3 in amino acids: CATFLGNTIYF. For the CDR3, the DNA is TGTGCCACTTTTCTTGGAAACACCATATATTTT.

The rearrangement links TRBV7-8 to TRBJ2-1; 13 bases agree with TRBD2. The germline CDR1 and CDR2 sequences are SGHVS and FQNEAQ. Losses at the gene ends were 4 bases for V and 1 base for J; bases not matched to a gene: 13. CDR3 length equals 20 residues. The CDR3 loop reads CASSSGLAGVSTVSYNEQFF. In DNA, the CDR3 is TGTGCCAGCAGCTCTGGACTAGCGGGGGTCTCGACTGTTTCCTACAATGAGCAGTTCTTC.

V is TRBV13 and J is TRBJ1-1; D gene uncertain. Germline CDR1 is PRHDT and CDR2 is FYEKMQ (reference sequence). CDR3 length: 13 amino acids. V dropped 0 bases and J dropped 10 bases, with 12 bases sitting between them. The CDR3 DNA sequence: TGTGCCAGCAGCTTAGGAGGCGGGCAAGGAGCTTTCTTT. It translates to CASSLGGGQGAFF. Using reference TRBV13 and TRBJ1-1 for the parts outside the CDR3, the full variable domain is AAGVIQSPRHLIKEKRETATLKCYPIPRHDTVYWYQQGPGQDPQFLISFYEKMQSDKGSIPDRFSAQQFSDYHSELNMSSLELGDSALYFCASSLGGGQGAFFGQGTRLTVV.

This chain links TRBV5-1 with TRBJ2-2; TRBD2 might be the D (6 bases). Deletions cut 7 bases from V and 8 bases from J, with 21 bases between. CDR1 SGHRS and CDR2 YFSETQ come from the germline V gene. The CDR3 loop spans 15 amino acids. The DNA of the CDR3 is TGCGCCAGCCAACCGGGACTCTCGATTTCGGGGGAGCTGTTTTTT. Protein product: CASQPGLSISGELFF. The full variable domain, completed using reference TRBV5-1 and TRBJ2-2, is KAGVTQTPRYLIKTRGQQVTLSCSPISGHRSVSWYQQTPGQGLQFLFEYFSETQRNKGNFPGRFSGRQFSNSRSEMNVSTLELGDSALYLCASQPGLSISGELFFGEGSRLTVL.

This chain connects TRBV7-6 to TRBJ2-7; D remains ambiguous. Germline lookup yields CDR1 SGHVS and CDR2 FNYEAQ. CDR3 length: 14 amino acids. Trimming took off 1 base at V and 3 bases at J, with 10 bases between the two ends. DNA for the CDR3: TGTGCCAGCAGCTTAGGTGGGCCCCACTACGAGCAGTACTTC. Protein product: CASSLGGPHYEQYF. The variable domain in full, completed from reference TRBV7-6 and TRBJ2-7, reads GAGVSQSPRYKVTKRGQDVALRCDPISGHVSLYWYRQALGQGPEFLTYFNYEAQQDKSGLPNDRFSAERPEGSISTLTIQRTEQRDSAMYRCASSLGGPHYEQYFGPGTRLTVT.

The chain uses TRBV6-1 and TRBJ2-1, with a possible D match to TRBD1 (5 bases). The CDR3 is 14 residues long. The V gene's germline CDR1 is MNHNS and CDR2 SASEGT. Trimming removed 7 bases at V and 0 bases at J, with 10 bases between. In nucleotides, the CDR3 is TGTGCCAGCACTGGACAACGCTCCTACAATGAGCAGTTCTTC. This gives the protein CASTGQRSYNEQFF.

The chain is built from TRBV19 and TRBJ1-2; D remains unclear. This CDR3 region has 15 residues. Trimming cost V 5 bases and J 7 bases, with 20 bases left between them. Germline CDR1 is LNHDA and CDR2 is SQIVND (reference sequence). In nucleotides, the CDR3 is TGTGCCAGTAGTTTAACTCCGGGTCCTGGCCCTGGCTACACCTTC. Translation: CASSLTPGPGPGYTF.

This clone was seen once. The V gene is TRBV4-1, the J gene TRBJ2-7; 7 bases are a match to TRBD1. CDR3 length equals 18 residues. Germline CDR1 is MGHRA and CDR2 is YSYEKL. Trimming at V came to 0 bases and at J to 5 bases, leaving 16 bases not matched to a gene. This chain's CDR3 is CASSQDPPETGPPNEQYF. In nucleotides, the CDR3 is TGCGCCAGCAGCCAAGATCCCCCCGAGACAGGGCCCCCTAACGAGCAGTACTTC.

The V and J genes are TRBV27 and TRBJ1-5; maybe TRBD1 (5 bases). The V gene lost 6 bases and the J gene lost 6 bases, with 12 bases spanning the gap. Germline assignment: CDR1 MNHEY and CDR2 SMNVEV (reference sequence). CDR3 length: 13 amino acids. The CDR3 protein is CASSPGLRQPQHF. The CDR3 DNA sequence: TGTGCCAGCAGCCCAGGGTTACGTCAGCCCCAGCATTTT.

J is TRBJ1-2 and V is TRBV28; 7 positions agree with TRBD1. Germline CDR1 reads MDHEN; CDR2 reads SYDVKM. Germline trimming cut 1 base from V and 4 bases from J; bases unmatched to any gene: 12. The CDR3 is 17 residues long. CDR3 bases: TGTGCCAGCAGTTTATACCGGACAGGACTGATTATCTATGGCTACACCTTC. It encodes CASSLYRTGLIIYGYTF.

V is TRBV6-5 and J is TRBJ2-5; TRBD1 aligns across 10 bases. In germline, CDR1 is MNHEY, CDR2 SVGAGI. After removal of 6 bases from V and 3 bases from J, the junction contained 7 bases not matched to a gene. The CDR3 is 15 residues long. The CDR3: CASSQRGTGEETQYF. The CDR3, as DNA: TGTGCCAGCAGCCAGAGGGGGACAGGGGAAGAGACCCAGTACTTC.